This T cell receptor beta chain was captured in a study of CD8+CD57+ T cells in acquired aplastic anemia. Patients sequenced had flow cytometry evidence of CD8+CD57+ cell expansion. The use of genomic DNA as template underpinned the TCR beta VDJ and CDR3 profiling. One entry per CDR3 protein results from TCRdb running MiXCR on the reads. The table has roughly 200,000 distinct CDR3 sequences, about 60% seen once. The sequencing sample was made of sorted CD4+, CD8+, or CD8+CD57+ T cells (not recorded which) from PBMCs. The TCR was taken from a human donor with aplastic anemia.

The CDR3 loop is CAIQSRGQGARTEAFF. The CDR3 DNA follows: TGTGCCATCCAAAGTCGGGGACAGGGGGCTCGGACTGAAGCTTTCTTT. The gene calls are TRBV10-3 and TRBJ1-1; 12 bases are shared with TRBD1. The CDR3 is 16 amino acids. The V segment lost 8 bases and the J segment 5 bases; nucleotides outside the gene matches: 12. CDR1 and CDR2 from the germline V gene are ENHRY and SYGVKD.